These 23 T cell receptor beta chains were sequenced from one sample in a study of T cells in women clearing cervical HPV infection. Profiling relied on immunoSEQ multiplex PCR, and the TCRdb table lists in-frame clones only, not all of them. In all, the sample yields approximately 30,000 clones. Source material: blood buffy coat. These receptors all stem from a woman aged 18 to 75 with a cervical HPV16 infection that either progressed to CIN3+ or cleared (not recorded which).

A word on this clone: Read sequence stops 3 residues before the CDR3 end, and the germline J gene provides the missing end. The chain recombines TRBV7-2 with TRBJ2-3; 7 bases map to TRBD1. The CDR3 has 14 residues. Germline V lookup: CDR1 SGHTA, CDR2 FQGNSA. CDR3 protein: CASSQDRVHQPQYF. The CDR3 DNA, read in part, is TGTGCCAGCAGCCAAGACAGGGTCCATCAGCCG.

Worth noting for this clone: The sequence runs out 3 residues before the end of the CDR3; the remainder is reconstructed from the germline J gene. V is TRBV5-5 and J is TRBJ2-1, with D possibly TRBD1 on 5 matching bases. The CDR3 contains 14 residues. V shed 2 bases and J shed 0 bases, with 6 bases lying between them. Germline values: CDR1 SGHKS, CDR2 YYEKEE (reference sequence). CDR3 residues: CASSFQGSYNEQFF. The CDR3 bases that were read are TGTGCCAGCAGCTTCCAGGGCTCCTACAATGAG.

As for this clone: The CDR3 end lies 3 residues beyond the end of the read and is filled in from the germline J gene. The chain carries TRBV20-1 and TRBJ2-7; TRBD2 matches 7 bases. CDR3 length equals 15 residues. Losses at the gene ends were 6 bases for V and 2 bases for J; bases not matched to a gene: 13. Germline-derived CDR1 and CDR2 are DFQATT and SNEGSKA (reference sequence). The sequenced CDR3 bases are TGCAGTGCCCTCTCGGACACGGGGGGAACCTACGAG. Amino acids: CSALSDTGGTYE. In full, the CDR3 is CSALSDTGGTYEQYF.

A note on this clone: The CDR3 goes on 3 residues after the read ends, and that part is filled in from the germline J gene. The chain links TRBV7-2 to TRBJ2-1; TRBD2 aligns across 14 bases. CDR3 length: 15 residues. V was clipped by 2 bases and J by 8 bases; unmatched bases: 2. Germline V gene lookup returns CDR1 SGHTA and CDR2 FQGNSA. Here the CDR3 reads CASSLRLAGGHEQFF. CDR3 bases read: TGTGCCAGCAGCTTAAGACTAGCGGGGGGGCATGAG.

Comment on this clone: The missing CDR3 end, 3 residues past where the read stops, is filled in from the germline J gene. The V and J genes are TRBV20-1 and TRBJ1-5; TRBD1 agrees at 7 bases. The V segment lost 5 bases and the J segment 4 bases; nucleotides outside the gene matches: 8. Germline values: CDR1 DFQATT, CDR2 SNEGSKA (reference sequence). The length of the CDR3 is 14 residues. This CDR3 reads CSAADRVRNQPQHF. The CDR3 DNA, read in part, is TGCAGTGCTGCCGACAGGGTACGTAATCAGCCC.

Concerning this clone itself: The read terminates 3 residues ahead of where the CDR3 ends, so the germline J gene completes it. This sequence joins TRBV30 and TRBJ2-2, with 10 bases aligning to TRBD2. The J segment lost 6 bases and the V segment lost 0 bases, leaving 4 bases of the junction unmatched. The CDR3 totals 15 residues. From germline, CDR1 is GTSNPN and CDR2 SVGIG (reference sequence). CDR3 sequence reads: CAWSVGGTSAGELFF. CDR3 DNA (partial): TGTGCCTGGAGTGTTGGCGGGACTAGCGCCGGGGAG. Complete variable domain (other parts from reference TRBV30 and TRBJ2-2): SQTIHQWPATLVQPVGSPLSLECTVEGTSNPNLYWYRQAAGRGLQLLFYSVGIGQISSEVPQNLSASRPQDRQFILSSKKLLLSDSGFYLCAWSVGGTSAGELFFGEGSRLTVL.

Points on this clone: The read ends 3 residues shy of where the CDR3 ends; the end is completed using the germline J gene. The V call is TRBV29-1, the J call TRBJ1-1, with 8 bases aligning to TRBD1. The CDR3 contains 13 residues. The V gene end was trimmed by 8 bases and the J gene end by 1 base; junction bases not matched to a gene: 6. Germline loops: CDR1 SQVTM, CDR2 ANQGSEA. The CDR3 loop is CSHRGATNTEAFF. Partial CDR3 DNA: TGCAGCCACAGGGGGGCGACGAACACTGAA.

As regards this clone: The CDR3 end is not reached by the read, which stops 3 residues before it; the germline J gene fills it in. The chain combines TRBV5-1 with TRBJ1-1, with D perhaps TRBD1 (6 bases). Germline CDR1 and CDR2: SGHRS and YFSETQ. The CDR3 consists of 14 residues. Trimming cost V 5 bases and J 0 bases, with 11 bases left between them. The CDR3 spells CASRLEGVNTEAFF. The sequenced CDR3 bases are TGCGCCAGCAGACTTGAGGGGGTGAACACTGAA.

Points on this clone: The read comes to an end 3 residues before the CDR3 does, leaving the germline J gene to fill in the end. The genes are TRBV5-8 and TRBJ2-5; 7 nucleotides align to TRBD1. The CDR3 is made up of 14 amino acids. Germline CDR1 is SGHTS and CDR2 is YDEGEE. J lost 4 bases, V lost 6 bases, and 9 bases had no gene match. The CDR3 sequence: CASKWTGSGETQYF. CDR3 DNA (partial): TGTGCCAGCAAGTGGACAGGATCCGGAGAGACC.

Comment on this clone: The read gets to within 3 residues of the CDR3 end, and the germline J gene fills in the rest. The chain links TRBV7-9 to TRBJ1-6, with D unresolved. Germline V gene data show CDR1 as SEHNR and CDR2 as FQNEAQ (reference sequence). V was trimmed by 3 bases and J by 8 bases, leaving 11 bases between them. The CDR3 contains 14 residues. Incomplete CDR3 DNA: TGTGCCAGCAGCTTTGGAGGGCTTGATTCACCC. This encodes CASSFGGLDSP. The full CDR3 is CASSFGGLDSPLHF. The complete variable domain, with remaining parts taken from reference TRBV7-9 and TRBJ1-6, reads DTGVSQNPRHKITKRGQNVTFRCDPISEHNRLYWYRQTLGQGPEFLTYFQNEAQLEKSRLLSDRFSAERPKGSFSTLEIQRTEQGDSAMYLCASSFGGLDSPLHFGNGTRLTVT.

Incomplete CDR3 DNA: TGTGCCAGCAGCCCCTACCGGACTAGCCCCCACGAG. Amino acid sequence: CASSPYRTSPHE. The whole CDR3 sequence reads CASSPYRTSPHEQYF. The genes are TRBV9 and TRBJ2-7; 8 nucleotides match TRBD2. The DNA ends 3 residues before the CDR3 does, and the rest of the CDR3 is filled in from the germline J gene. The germline V gene encodes CDR1 SGDLS and CDR2 YYNGEE. The CDR3 sequence is 15 residues long. The ends lost 4 bases at V and 5 bases at J; junction bases unmatched: 11.

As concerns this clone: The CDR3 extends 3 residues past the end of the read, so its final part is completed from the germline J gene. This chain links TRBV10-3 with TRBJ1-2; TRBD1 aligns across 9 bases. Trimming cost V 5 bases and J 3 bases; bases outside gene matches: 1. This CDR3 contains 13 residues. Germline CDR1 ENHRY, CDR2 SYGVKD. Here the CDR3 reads CAISRDRDYGYTF. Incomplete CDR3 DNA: TGTGCCATCAGTCGGGACAGGGACTATGGC.

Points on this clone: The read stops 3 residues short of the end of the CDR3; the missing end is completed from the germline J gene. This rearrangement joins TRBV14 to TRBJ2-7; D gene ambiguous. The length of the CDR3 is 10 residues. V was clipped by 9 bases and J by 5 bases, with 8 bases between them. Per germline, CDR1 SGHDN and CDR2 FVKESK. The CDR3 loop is CARAPDEQYF. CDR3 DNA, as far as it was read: TGTGCCAGGGCCCCCGACGAG.

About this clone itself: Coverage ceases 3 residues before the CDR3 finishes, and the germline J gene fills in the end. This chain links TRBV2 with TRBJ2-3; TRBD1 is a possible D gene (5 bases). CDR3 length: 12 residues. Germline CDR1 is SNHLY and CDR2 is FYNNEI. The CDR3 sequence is CASRGADQPQYF. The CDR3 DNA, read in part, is TGTGCCAGCAGAGGGGCAGACCAGCCG.

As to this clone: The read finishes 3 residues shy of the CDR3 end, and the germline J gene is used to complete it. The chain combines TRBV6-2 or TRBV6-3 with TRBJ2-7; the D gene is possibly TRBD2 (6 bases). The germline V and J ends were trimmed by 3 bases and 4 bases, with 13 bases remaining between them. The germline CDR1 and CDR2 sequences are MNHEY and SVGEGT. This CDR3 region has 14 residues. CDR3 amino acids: CASSYSGAPYEQYF. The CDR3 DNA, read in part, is TGTGCCAGCAGTTATAGCGGAGCACCTTACGAG.

Partial CDR3 DNA: TGTGCCAGTAGCGGGACAGGGGAAGGCTCCTACGAG. Protein sequence: CASSGTGEGSYE. The complete CDR3 reads CASSGTGEGSYEQYF. This chain connects TRBV19 to TRBJ2-7; 10 bases fit TRBD1. With the read ending 3 residues before the CDR3 end, the germline J gene is used to fill in that end. This CDR3 is 15 amino acids long. The germline CDR1 and CDR2 sequences are LNHDA and SQIVND (reference sequence). Trimming cost V 6 bases and J 0 bases; bases outside gene matches: 5.

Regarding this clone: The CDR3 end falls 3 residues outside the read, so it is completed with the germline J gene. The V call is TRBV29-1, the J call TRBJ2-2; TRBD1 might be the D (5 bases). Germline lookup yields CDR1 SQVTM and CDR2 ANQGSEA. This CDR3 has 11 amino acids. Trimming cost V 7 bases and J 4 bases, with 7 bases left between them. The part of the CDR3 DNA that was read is TGCAGCGCGACAGCCACCGGGGAG. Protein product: CSATATGE. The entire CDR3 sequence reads CSATATGELFF.

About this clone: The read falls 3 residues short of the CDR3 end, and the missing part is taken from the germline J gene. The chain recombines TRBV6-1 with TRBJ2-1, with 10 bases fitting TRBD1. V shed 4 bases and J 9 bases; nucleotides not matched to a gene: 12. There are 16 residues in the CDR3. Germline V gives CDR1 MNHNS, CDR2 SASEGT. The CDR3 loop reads CASSAPDRGQRGEQFF. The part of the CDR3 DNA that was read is TGTGCCAGCAGTGCCCCCGACAGGGGGCAGCGGGGTGAG.

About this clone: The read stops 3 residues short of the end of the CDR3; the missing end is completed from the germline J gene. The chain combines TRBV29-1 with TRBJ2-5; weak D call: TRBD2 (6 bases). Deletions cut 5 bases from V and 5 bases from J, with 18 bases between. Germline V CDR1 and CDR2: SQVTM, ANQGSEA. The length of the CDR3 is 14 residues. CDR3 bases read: TGCAGCGTTCGAATGGCGCTAGCGCGTGAGACC. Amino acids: CSVRMALARET. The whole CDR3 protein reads CSVRMALARETQYF.

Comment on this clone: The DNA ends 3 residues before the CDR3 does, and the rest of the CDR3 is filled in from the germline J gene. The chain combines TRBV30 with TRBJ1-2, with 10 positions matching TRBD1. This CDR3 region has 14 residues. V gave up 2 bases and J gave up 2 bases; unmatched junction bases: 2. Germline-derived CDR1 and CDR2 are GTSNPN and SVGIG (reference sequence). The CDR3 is CAWSRGQGNYGYTF. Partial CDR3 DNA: TGTGCCTGGAGTCGGGGACAGGGGAACTATGGC.

The part of the CDR3 DNA that was read is TGTGCCAGCAGTTTAGGCGGGACTCTCCTGTACGAG. Amino acid sequence: CASSLGGTLLYE. The whole CDR3 reads CASSLGGTLLYEQYF. V usage is TRBV28 and J usage is TRBJ2-7; tentative D call: TRBD2 (6 bases). The read is 3 residues too short to cover the CDR3 end, so that end is filled in from the germline J gene. Germline-derived CDR1 and CDR2 are MDHEN and SYDVKM. Trimming left V 2 bases short and J 4 bases short, with 15 bases between. This CDR3 is 15 amino acids long.

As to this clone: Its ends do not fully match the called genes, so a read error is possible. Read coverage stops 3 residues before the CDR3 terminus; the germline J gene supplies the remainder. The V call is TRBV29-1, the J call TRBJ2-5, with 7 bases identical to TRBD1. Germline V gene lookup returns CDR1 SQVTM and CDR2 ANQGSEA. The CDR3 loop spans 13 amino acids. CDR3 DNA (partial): TGCAGCGCTGAAGGGACAGCACAAGAGACC. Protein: CSAEGTAQET. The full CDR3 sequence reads CSAEGTAQETQYF.

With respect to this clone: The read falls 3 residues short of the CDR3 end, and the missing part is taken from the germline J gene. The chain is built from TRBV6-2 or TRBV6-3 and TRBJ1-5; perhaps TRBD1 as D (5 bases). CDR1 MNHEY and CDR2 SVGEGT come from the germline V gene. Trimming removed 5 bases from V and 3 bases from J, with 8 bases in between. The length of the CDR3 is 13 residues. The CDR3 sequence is CASSARDNQPQHF. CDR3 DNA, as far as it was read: TGTGCCAGCAGTGCCAGGGACAATCAGCCC.